This TCR beta chain stems from a study of blood T cell repertoires in COVID-19. Libraries were prepared by immunoSEQ multiplex PCR; TCRdb keeps only in-frame clonotypes and omits some of them. Here the sample spans 200,000 to 250,000 clones, about nine tenths being singletons. Germline CDR1 reads SGDLS; CDR2 reads YYNGEE. The CDR3 extends over 13 amino acids. V was cut by 0 bases and J by 6 bases, with 9 bases left in between. Participant age was roughly 18 to 90 years, and participants resided in fewer than 25 US areas. This receptor was taken from a woman in her thirties or forties with acute COVID-19. The chain employs TRBV9 and TRBJ1-1; a weak D match, TRBD1 (5 bases). The sequenced material came from PBMCs or T cells enriched from blood (not recorded which). The CDR3 here is CASSVAVGAEAFF. The CDR3 DNA reads TGTGCCAGCAGCGTAGCTGTAGGGGCTGAAGCTTTCTTT.